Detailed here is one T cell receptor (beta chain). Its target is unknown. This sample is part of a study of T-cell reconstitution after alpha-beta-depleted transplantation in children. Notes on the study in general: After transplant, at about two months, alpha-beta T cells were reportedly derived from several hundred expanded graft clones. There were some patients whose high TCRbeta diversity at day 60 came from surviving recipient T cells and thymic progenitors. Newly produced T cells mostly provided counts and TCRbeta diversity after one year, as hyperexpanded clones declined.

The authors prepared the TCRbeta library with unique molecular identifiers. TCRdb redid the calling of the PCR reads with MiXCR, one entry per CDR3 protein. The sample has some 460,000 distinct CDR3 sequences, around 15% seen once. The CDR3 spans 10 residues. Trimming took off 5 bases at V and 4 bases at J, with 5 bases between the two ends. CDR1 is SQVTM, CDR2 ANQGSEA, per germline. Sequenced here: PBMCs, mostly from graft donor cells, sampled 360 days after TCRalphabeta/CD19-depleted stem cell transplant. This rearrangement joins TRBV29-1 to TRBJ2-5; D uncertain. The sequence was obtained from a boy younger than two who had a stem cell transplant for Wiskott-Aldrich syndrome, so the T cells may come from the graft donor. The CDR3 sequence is CSVPAETQYF. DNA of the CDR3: TGCAGCGTTCCTGCAGAGACCCAGTACTTC.